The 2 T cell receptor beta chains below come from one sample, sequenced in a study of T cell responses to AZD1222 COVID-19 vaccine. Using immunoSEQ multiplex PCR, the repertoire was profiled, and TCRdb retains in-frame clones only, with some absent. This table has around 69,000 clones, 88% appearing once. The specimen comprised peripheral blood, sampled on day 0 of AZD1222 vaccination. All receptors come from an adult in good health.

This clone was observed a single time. The CDR3 sequence is CASSLGSSGNTIYF. DNA for the CDR3: TGCGCCAGCAGCTTGGGTAGCTCTGGAAACACCATATATTTT. V usage is TRBV5-1 and J usage is TRBJ1-3; D ambiguous. This CDR3 has 14 residues. From germline, CDR1 is SGHRS and CDR2 YFSETQ. V gave up 0 bases and J gave up 0 bases, with 4 bases separating them.

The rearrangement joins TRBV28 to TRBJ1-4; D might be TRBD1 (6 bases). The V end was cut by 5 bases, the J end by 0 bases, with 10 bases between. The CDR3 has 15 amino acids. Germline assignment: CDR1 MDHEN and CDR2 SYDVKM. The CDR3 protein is CASSAGVPTNEKLFF. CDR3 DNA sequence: TGTGCCAGCAGTGCAGGGGTCCCAACTAATGAAAAACTGTTTTTT. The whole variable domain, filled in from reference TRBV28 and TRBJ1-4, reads DVKVTQSSRYLVKRTGEKVFLECVQDMDHENMFWYRQDPGLGLRLIYFSYDVKMKEKGDIPEGYSVSREKKERFSLILESASTNQTSMYLCASSAGVPTNEKLFFGSGTQLSVL.